Shown below are 8 T cell receptor beta chains from a single sample sequenced in a study of post-analysis software for immune sequencing data. Findings of the study overall: TRBV5-6, TRBV5-1 and TRBV20-1 belonged to a set of a few TRBV segments that were more frequent in patients than controls.

Unique molecular identifiers had been added to the TCR beta cDNA libraries. TCRdb fed the PCR reads into MiXCR, producing one record per CDR3 protein. The table records over 700,000 distinct CDR3 sequences, about 27% of them present only once. These receptors' antigens are unknown. The sample comprised blood. The source is a girl aged 10 to 17 with multiple sclerosis.

In its sample, this clonotype was seen many times. The chain employs TRBV29-1 and TRBJ2-7; possible D gene TRBD1, 6 bases. Germline V gene sequence: CDR1 SQVTM, CDR2 ANQGSEA. The CDR3 length is 11 residues. Trimming shortened V by 6 bases and J by 3 bases, and 9 bases separated the two germline ends. The CDR3 loop is CSVSDSYEQYF. CDR3 DNA: TGCAGCGTGTCGGACAGCTACGAGCAGTACTTC.

This clonotype has more than one count but fewer than ten. The CDR3 DNA sequence: TGTGCCAGCGCCAGGGGACAGGGTCTTGTGATAGGTGATGGCTACACCTTC. Translation gives CASARGQGLVIGDGYTF. The chain employs TRBV7-2 and TRBJ1-2, with 9 bases identical to TRBD1. Germline trimming cut 8 bases from V and 6 bases from J; bases unmatched to any gene: 19. This CDR3 is 17 amino acids long. CDR1 is SGHTA and CDR2 is FQGNSA in the germline V gene.

This clonotype has just a few counts. J is TRBJ1-2 and V is TRBV5-5; the D gene is possibly TRBD1 (6 bases). V shed 0 bases and J shed 4 bases, with 10 bases lying between them. CDR3 size: 14 residues. Germline V CDR1 and CDR2: SGHKS, YYEKEE (reference sequence). The CDR3 reads CASSLVGQSYGYTF. The CDR3 nucleotides are TGTGCCAGCAGCTTGGTCGGACAGAGCTATGGCTACACCTTC.

V and J are TRBV13 and TRBJ2-5; D perhaps matches TRBD2 (6 bases). The germline V gene has CDR1 PRHDT and CDR2 FYEKMQ (reference sequence). The CDR3 is 14 amino acids. Trimming removed 0 bases at V and 6 bases at J, with 11 bases between. The CDR3 coding sequence is TGTGCCAGCAGCTTAGGCTTAGCGGTGAAGACCCAGTACTTC. Its translation: CASSLGLAVKTQYF. The full variable domain, rest sourced from reference TRBV13 and TRBJ2-5, is AAGVIQSPRHLIKEKRETATLKCYPIPRHDTVYWYQQGPGQDPQFLISFYEKMQSDKGSIPDRFSAQQFSDYHSELNMSSLELGDSALYFCASSLGLAVKTQYFGPGTRLLVL.

This clonotype was observed at least ten times. The gene calls are TRBV10-1 and TRBJ2-7; 7 nucleotides align to TRBD2. CDR3 length: 12 amino acids. CDR1 is WNHNN and CDR2 is SYGVQD in the germline V gene (reference sequence). Losses at the gene ends were 11 bases for V and 2 bases for J; bases not matched to a gene: 6. For the CDR3, the DNA is TGCGCCTCCGGGACTACAACCTACGAGCAGTACTTC. It yields the protein CASGTTTYEQYF.

This clonotype was observed a handful of times. This rearrangement joins TRBV7-2 to TRBJ1-2; TRBD1 is a possible D gene (6 bases). The CDR3 has 15 amino acids. V gave up 4 bases and J gave up 8 bases, with 20 bases separating them. The germline gives CDR1 SGHTA, CDR2 FQGNSA. The chain's CDR3 is CASSWGLGAQRGYTF. The CDR3 DNA reads as TGTGCCAGCAGCTGGGGGTTGGGGGCCCAAAGAGGCTACACCTTC.

This clonotype was seen more than once but under ten times. The V call is TRBV7-2, the J call TRBJ1-5; 12 nucleotides match TRBD1. This CDR3 is 15 amino acids long. Looked up from germline, CDR1 is SGHTA and CDR2 is FQGNSA. The ends lost 5 bases at V and 6 bases at J; junction bases unmatched: 5. CDR3 nucleotide sequence: TGTGCCAGCAGCCTCGGGACAGGGGGCGTTCAGCCCCAGCATTTT. As protein: CASSLGTGGVQPQHF.

This chain links TRBV12-3 or TRBV12-4 with TRBJ2-3; D is perhaps TRBD2 (6 bases). The CDR3 sequence is 14 residues long. The V end was cut by 3 bases, the J end by 6 bases, with 13 bases between. The CDR3 nucleotides read TGTGCCAGCAGTTTTGGCGGGACTCAGGATACGCAGTATTTT. Amino acid sequence: CASSFGGTQDTQYF.